This T cell receptor beta chain was sequenced in a study of blood T cell repertoires in COVID-19 (dated by TCRdb to 2020 to 2021). Looking at the study overall: Collaborator samples came from the United States, Italy and Spain and covered acute and convalescent phases of COVID-19. The prospective study material was composed of cDNA or gDNA derived from T cells, B-cell-depleted T cells, or PBMCs. Deeply sampled blood TCRbeta repertoires from subjects exposed to, actively infected with, or recovered from COVID-19 were included in the dataset. The repertoires were released in a freely available public database intended as a resource for research on the immune response to SARS-CoV-2. The samples were drawn from two sources: the first 160 participants of the ongoing ImmuneRACE study, and fewer than 1,500 subjects contributed by 6 global collaborators. A de-identified subject ID, COVID-19 status, age in years and sex were almost always included in the sample metadata. Where HLA class I and class II types were available, the types were taken from metadata supplied by the sample provider, not from assay-based typing. Overall results and qualifications from the work: Clinical and demographic metadata were provided uncurated, with the amount varying by source and participant.

TCRbeta CDR3 regions were amplified from genomic DNA using the immunoSEQ Assay, a bias-controlled multiplex PCR. Turning to the authors' computational methods: The number of nucleated cells in each sample was estimated by amplification of reference gene primers within the assay. To quantify the absolute abundance of each unique TCRbeta CDR3 rearrangement, sequence reads were collapsed and filtered. Productive Simpson clonality was computed per sample as the square root of Simpson's diversity index over productive rearrangements. TCRdb took over this immuneACCESS table, retaining in-frame rearrangements with V and J assigned. Such tables are incomplete; in checked studies, under half of the missing clones stem from an unresolved V gene, and the remainder is unexplained. Clonal size and the V and J genes are those of that table, whereas D and trimming came from the DNA. This sample gives fewer than 250,000 clones in total; around 78% of them show up just once. The ten largest make up under 3% of the sample.

Reading from cysteine to phenylalanine, the CDR3 counts 14 amino acids. The retained sequence is limited to the CDR3, 42 bases, with the frame set at the first base. Relative to germline, V is 4 bases shorter and J is 9 bases shorter, with 18 bases between their ends. The germline V gene sets CDR1 to SGHRS and CDR2 to YFSETQ. The collaborating institutions used their own protocols to collect whole blood in K2EDTA tubes. For TCRbeta analysis, collaborator samples were shipped as frozen whole blood, as isolated PBMCs, or as DNA extracted from either sample type. This clone turned up a few times. The antigen it recognizes is unknown. No qualities accompany the bases; no much larger clone lies one base away.

The sample comprised peripheral blood. This receptor was obtained from a woman in her seventies with active or convalescent COVID-19. The rearranged chain carries TRBV5-1 and TRBJ2-3, with an unclear D gene assignment. The DNA sequence is TGCGCCAGCAGCCCTGACTCGGTCGGATCGACGCAGTATTTT. The encoded protein is CASSPDSVGSTQYF.